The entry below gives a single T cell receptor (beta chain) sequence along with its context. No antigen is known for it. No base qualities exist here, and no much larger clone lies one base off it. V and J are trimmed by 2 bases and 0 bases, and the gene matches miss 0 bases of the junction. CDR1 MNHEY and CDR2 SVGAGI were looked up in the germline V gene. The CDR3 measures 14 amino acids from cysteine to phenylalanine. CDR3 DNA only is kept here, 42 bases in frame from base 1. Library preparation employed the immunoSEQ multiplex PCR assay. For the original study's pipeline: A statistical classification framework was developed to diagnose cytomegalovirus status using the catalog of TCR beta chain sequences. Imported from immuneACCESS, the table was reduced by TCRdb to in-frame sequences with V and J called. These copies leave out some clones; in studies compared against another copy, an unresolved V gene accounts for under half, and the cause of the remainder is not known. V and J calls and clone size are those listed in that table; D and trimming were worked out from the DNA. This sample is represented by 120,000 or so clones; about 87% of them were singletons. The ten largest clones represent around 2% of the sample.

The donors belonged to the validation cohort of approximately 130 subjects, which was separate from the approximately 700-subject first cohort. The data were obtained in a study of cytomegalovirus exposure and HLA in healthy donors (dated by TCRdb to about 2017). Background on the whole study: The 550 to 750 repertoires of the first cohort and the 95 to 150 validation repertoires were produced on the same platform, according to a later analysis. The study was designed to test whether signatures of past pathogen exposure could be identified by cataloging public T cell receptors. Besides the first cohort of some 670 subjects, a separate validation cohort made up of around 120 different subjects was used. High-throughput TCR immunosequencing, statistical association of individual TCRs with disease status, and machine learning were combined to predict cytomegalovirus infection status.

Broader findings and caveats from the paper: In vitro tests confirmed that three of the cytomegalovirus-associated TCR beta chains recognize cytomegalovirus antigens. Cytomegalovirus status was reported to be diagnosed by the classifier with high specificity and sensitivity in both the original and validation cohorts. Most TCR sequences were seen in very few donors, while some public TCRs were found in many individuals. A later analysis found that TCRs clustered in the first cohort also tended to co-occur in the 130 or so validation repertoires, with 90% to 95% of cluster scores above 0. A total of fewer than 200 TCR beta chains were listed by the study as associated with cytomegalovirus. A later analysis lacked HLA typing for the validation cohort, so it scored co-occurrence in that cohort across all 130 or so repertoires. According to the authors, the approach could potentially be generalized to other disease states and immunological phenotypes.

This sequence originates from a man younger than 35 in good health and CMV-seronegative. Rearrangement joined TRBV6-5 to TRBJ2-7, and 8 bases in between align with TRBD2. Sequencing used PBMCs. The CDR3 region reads CASSYRGGSYEQYF. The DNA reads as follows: TGTGCCAGCAGTTACCGGGGGGGCTCCTACGAGCAGTACTTC.